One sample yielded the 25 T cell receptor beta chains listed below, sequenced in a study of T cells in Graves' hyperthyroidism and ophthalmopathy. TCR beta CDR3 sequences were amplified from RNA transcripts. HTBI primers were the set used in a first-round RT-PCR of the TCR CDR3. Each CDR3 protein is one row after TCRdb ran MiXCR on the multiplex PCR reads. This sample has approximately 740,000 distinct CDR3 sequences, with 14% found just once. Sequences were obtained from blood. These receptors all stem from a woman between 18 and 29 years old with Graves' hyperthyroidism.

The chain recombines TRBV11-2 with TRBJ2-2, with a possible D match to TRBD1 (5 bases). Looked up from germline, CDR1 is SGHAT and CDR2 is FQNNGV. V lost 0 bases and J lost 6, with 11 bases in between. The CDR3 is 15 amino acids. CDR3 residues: CASSLEGQGAGELFF. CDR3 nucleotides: TGTGCCAGCAGCTTAGAGGGCCAGGGCGCCGGGGAGCTGTTTTTT.

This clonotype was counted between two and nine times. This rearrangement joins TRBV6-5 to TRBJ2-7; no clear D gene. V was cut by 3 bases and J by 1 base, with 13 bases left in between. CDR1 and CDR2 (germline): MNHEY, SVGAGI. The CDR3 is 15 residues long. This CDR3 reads CASSYTWKTSYEQYF. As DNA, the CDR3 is TGTGCCAGCAGTTATACCTGGAAAACTTCCTACGAGCAGTACTTC.

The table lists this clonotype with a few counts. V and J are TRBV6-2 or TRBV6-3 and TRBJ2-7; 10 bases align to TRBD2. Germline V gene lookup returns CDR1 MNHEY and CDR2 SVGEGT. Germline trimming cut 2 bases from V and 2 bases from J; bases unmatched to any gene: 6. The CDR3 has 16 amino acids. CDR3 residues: CASSYPGTSATYEQYF. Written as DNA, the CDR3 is TGTGCCAGCAGTTACCCCGGGACTAGCGCAACCTACGAGCAGTACTTC.

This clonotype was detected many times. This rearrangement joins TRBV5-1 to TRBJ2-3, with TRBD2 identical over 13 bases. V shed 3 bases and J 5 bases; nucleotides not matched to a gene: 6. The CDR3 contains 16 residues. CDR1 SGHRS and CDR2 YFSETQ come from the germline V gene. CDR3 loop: CASSSGLAGEEDTQYF. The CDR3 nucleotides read TGCGCCAGCAGCTCCGGACTAGCGGGAGAAGAAGATACGCAGTATTTT.

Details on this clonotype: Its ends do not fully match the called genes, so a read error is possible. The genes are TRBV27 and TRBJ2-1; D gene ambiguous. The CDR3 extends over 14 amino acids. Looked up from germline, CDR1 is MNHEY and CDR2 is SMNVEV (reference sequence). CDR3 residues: CANSFPGSYNEQFF. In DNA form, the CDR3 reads TGTGCCAACAGTTTCCCCGGATCCTACAATGAGCAGTTCTTC.

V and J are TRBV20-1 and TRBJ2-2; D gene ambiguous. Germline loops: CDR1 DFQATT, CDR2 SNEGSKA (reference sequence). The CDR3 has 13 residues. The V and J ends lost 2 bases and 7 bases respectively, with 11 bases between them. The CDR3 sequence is CSARIDPGGELFF. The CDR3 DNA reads TGCAGTGCTAGAATTGACCCCGGCGGGGAGCTGTTTTTT.

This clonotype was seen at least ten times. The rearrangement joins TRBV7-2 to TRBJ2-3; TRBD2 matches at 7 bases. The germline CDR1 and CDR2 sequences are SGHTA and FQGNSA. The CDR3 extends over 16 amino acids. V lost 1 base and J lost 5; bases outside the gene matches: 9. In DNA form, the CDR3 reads TGTGCCAGCAGCTTAGTATTCCCCACGGGAGGAGATACGCAGTATTTT. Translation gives CASSLVFPTGGDTQYF.

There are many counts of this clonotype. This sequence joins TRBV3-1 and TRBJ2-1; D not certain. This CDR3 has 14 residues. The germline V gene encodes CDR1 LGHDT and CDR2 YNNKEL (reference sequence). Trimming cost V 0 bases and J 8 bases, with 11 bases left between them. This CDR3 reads CASSQDTWAHEQFF. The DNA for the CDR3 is TGTGCCAGCAGCCAAGATACCTGGGCCCATGAGCAGTTCTTC.

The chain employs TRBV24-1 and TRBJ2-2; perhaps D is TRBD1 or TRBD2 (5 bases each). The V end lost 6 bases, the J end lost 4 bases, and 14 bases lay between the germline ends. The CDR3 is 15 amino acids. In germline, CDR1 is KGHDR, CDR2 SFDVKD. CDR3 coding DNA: TGTGCCACCAGTTTGGGGACCTTTGGCACCGGGGAGCTGTTTTTT. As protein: CATSLGTFGTGELFF.

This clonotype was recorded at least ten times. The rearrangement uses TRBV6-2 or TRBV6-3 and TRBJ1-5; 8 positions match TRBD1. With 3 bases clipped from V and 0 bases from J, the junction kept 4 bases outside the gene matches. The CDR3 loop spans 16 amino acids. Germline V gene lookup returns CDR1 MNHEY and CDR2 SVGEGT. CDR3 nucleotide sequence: TGTGCCAGCAGTTATCACAGGGGGAATAGCAATCAGCCCCAGCATTTT. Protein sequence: CASSYHRGNSNQPQHF.

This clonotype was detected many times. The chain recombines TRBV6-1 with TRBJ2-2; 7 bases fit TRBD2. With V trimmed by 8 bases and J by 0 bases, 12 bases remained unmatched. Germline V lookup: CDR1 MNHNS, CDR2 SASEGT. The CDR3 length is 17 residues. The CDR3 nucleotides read TGTGCCAGCGTGTGGGAGGGCCATCTTGCGAACACCGGGGAGCTGTTTTTT. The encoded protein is CASVWEGHLANTGELFF.

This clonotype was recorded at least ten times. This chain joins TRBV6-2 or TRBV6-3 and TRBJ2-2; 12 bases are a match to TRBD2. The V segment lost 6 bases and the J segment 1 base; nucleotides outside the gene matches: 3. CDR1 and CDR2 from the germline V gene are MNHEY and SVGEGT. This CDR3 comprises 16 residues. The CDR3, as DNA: TGTGCCAGCAGATTACTAGCGGGGGGGAACACCGGGGAGCTGTTTTTT. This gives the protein CASRLLAGGNTGELFF.

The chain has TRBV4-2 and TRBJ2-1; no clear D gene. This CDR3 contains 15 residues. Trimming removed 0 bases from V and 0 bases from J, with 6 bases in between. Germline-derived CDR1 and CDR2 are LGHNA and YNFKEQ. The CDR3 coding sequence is TGTGCCAGCAGCCAAGAACCCAGCTCCTACAATGAGCAGTTCTTC. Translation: CASSQEPSSYNEQFF.

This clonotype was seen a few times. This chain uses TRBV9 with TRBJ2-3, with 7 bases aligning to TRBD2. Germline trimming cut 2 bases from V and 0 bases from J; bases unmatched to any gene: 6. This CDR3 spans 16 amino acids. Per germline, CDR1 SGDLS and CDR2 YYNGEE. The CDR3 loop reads CASSVRAGTSTDTQYF. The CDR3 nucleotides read TGTGCCAGCAGCGTGAGAGCGGGGACTAGCACAGATACGCAGTATTTT.

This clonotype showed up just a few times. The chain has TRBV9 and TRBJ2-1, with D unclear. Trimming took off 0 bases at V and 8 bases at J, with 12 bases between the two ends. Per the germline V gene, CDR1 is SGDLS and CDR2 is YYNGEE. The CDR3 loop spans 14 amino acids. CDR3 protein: CASSVGNSRHEQFF. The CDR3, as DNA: TGTGCCAGCAGCGTAGGTAACAGTAGGCATGAGCAGTTCTTC. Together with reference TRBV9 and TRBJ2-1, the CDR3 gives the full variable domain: DSGVTQTPKHLITATGQRVTLRCSPRSGDLSVYWYQQSLDQGLQFLIQYYNGEERAKGNILERFSAQQFPDLHSELNLSSLELGDSALYFCASSVGNSRHEQFFGPGTRLTVL.

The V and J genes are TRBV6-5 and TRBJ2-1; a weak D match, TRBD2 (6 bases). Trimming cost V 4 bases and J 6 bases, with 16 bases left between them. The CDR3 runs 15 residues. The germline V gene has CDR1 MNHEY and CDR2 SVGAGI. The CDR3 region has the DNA TGTGCCAGCAGTTTAAAAGCGGGCGGTGCCAATGAGCAGTTCTTC. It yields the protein CASSLKAGGANEQFF.

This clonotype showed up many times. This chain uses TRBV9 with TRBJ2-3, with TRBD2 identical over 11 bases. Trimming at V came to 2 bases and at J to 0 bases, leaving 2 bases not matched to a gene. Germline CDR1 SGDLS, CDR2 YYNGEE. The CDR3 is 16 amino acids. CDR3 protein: CASSVVAGGSTDTQYF. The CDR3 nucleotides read TGTGCCAGCAGCGTCGTAGCGGGAGGGAGCACAGATACGCAGTATTTT.

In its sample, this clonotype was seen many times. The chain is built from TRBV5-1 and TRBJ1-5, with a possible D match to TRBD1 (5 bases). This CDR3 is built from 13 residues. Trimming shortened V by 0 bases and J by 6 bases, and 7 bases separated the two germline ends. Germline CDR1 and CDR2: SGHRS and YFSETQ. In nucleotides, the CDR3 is TGCGCCAGCAGCTTGGGGGGGAGTCAGCCCCAGCATTTT. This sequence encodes CASSLGGSQPQHF. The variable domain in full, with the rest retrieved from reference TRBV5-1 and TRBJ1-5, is KAGVTQTPRYLIKTRGQQVTLSCSPISGHRSVSWYQQTPGQGLQFLFEYFSETQRNKGNFPGRFSGRQFSNSRSEMNVSTLELGDSALYLCASSLGGSQPQHFGDGTRLSIL.

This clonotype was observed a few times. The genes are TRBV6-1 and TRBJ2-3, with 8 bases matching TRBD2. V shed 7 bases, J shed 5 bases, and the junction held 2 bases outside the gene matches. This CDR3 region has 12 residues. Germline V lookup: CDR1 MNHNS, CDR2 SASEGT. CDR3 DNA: TGTGCCAGCAAGGCGGGAGGAGATACGCAGTATTTT. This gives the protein CASKAGGDTQYF.

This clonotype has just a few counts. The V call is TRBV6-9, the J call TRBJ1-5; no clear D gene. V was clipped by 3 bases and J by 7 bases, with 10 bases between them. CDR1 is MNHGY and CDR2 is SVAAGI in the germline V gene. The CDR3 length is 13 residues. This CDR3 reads CASSYGVWQPQHF. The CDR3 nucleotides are TGTGCCAGCAGTTACGGGGTTTGGCAGCCCCAGCATTTT.

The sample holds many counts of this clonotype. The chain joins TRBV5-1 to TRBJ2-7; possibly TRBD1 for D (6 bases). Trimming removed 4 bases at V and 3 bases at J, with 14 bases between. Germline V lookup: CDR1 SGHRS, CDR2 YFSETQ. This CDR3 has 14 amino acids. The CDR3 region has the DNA TGCGCCAGCAGCGCCGGGACACAATTCTACGAGCAGTACTTC. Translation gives CASSAGTQFYEQYF.

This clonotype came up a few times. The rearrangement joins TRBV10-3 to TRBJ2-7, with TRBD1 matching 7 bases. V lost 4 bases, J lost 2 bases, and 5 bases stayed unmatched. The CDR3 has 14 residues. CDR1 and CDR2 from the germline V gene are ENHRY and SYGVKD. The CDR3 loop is CAISGGQVTYEQYF. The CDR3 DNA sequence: TGTGCCATCAGTGGAGGACAGGTGACCTACGAGCAGTACTTC.

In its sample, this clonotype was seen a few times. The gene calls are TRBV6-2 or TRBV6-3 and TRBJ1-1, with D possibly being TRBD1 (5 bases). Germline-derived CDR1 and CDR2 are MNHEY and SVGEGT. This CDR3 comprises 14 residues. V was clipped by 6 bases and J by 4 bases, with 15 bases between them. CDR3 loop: CASRGGGFATEAFF. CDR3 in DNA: TGTGCCAGCAGGGGGGGGGGGTTCGCCACTGAAGCTTTCTTT.

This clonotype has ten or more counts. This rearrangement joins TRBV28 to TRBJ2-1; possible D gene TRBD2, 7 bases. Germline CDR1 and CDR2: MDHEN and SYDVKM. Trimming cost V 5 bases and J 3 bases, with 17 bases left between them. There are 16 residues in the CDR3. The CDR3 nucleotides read TGTGCCAGCAGTCCCGAGGGGGGGAGGATCTACAATGAGCAGTTCTTC. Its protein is CASSPEGGRIYNEQFF.

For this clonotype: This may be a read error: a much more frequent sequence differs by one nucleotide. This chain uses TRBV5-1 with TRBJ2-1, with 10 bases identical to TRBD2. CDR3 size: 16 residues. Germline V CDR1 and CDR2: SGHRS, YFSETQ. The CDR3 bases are TGCACCAGCAGCCTGCCCCCTAGCGGGAGTGGGGTGGAGCAGTTCTTC. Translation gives CTSSLPPSGSGVEQFF.